The 28 T cell receptor beta chains given below trace back to one sample, sequenced in a study of T cell responses to AZD1222 COVID-19 vaccine (dated by TCRdb to about 2021). Library generation was performed with the immunoSEQ multiplex PCR assay. This is the immuneACCESS table as TCRdb keeps it, with only in-frame sequences that have V and J called. A part of the clones is gone; compared with another copy, unresolved V genes explain less than half, and the rest is unexplained. The sample table holds about 120,000 clones, of which 87% were seen once. The ten top clones hold roughly a tenth of the sample. The time point label, as the study defines it: baseline before first vaccination. Specimen: peripheral blood, collected on day 0 of AZD1222 vaccination. Receptor source: an adult in good health.

This chain joins TRBV11-3 and TRBJ2-3; a possible D gene is TRBD1 (6 bases). Germline V gene sequence: CDR1 SGHNT, CDR2 YENEEA. This CDR3 has 16 residues. Trimming shortened V by 3 bases and J by 2 bases, and 15 bases separated the two germline ends. CDR3 coding DNA: TGTGCCAGCAGCTTTAGGGGGACGGGCCCCACAGATACGCAGTATTTT. This sequence encodes CASSFRGTGPTDTQYF. Full variable domain (remainder filled in from reference TRBV11-3 and TRBJ2-3): EAGVVQSPRYKIIEKKQPVAFWCNPISGHNTLYWYLQNLGQGPELLIRYENEEAVDDSQLPKDRFSAERLKGVDSTLKIQPAELGDSAVYLCASSFRGTGPTDTQYFGPGTRLTVL.

The rearrangement uses TRBV6-5 and TRBJ2-2, with a tentative D call TRBD1 (5 bases). The germline CDR1 and CDR2 sequences are MNHEY and SVGAGI. The CDR3 runs to 16 residues. Trimming removed 0 bases at V and 1 base at J, with 9 bases between. The CDR3 nucleotides read TGTGCCAGCAGTTACTCGCACAGGCAGAACACCGGGGAGCTGTTTTTT. Protein: CASSYSHRQNTGELFF.

This chain links TRBV2 with TRBJ2-2; 9 bases match TRBD1. Germline CDR1 SNHLY, CDR2 FYNNEI. J was trimmed by 6 bases and V by 7 bases; bases with no gene match: 6. This CDR3 has 14 amino acids. CDR3 bases: TGTGCCAGCACCAAGGACAGGGGCCCCGGGGAGCTGTTTTTT. It codes for CASTKDRGPGELFF.

The chain is built from TRBV7-2 and TRBJ2-7; TRBD1 matches 7 bases. Germline CDR1 is SGHTA and CDR2 is FQGNSA. This CDR3 is built from 13 residues. The trim removed 5 bases at V and 3 bases at J, leaving 4 bases unmatched. The CDR3 nucleotides read TGTGCCAGCAGCCAACGACAGGGCTACGAGCAGTACTTC. This gives the protein CASSQRQGYEQYF.

The rearrangement joins TRBV10-2 to TRBJ2-3, with D perhaps matching TRBD2 (5 bases). V dropped 3 bases and J dropped 4 bases, with 14 bases sitting between them. This CDR3 has 15 amino acids. CDR1 is WSHSY and CDR2 is SAAADI in the germline V gene. For the CDR3, the DNA is TGCGCCAGCAGTGATGTGTCGGTCGGGGCAGATACGCAGTATTTT. Its translation: CASSDVSVGADTQYF.

The genes are TRBV5-1 and TRBJ1-5, with TRBD1 matching 7 bases. The CDR3 contains 14 residues. From germline, CDR1 is SGHRS and CDR2 YFSETQ. The V and J ends lost 4 bases and 2 bases, in that order; junction bases with no gene match: 3. The CDR3 coding sequence is TGCGCCAGCAGCACCGGACAGGGCAATCAGCCCCAGCATTTT. Translation: CASSTGQGNQPQHF.

This sequence joins TRBV28 and TRBJ2-1; D not resolved. V lost 2 bases and J 6 bases, leaving 11 bases between the germline ends. CDR1 and CDR2 (germline): MDHEN, SYDVKM. The CDR3 is 14 amino acids. The CDR3 DNA sequence: TGTGCCAGCAGTTTAAGGGCAGACCCCAATGAGCAGTTCTTC. It yields the protein CASSLRADPNEQFF.

This chain connects TRBV2 to TRBJ1-2; TRBD1 agrees at 10 bases. Germline CDR1 SNHLY, CDR2 FYNNEI. Losses at the gene ends were 6 bases for V and 10 bases for J; bases not matched to a gene: 8. The CDR3 length is 13 residues. The CDR3 DNA reads as TGTGCCAGCAGCGAGGGGGGACAGGGGTTCTACACCTTC. This translates into CASSEGGQGFYTF.

The chain links TRBV13 to TRBJ1-4; 10 bases map to TRBD1. CDR3 length equals 15 residues. Germline V CDR1 and CDR2: PRHDT, FYEKMQ (reference sequence). J was trimmed by 6 bases and V by 4 bases; bases with no gene match: 5. The CDR3 is CASSSDRGYYEKLFF. CDR3 DNA: TGTGCCAGCAGCTCGGACAGGGGGTATTATGAAAAACTGTTTTTT.

The chain uses TRBV25-1 and TRBJ1-1; possibly TRBD1 for D (5 bases). V was shortened by 7 bases and J by 4 bases, with 13 bases between the two germline ends. The CDR3 totals 13 residues. Germline V lookup: CDR1 MGHDK, CDR2 SYGVNS. The DNA for the CDR3 is TGTGCCAGCACGTTAGGGGTGGGCACTGAAGCTTTCTTT. It specifies CASTLGVGTEAFF.

J is TRBJ2-1 and V is TRBV7-3, with 13 bases fitting TRBD2. CDR3 length: 15 amino acids. Unmatched junction bases numbered 5, after V lost 5 bases and J lost 7 bases. Germline V gives CDR1 SGHTA, CDR2 FQGTGA. CDR3 nucleotides: TGTGCCAGCAGCCCGACTAGCGGGGGGACTAATGAGCAGTTCTTC. It codes for CASSPTSGGTNEQFF.

Only a few counts were recorded for this clone. The rearrangement joins TRBV6-5 to TRBJ1-5; D ambiguous. Germline values: CDR1 MNHEY, CDR2 SVGAGI. Trimming removed 6 bases at V and 0 bases at J, with 9 bases between. This CDR3 contains 14 residues. The CDR3 DNA follows: TGTGCCAGCAGCGAGGTGTATAGCAATCAGCCCCAGCATTTT. It encodes CASSEVYSNQPQHF.

This clone came up once. The chain couples TRBV21-1 to TRBJ1-4; the table names TRBD1, a call not compared with the DNA. TRBV21-1 is assigned pseudogene status. CDR3 length equals 15 residues. CDR3 DNA sequence: TGTGCCAGCAGCAAATTTAATTTGCAGGGAGAAAAACTGTTTTTT. This gives the protein CASSKFNLQGEKLFF.

This chain joins TRBV3-1 (or the pseudogene TRBV3-2) and TRBJ1-3; no definite D call. This CDR3 is built from 18 residues. Trimming stripped 1 base from V and 0 bases from J, with 16 bases between. Looked up from germline, CDR1 is LGHDT and CDR2 is YNNKEL (reference sequence). The CDR3 bases are TGTGCCAGCAGCCAAGCTTTGGCAGGCCCTTCCTCTGGAAACACCATATATTTT. It translates to CASSQALAGPSSGNTIYF.

This rearrangement joins TRBV5-6 to TRBJ2-7; 7 bases align to TRBD1. J lost 2 bases, V lost 1 base, and 6 bases had no gene match. Germline values: CDR1 SGHDT, CDR2 YYEEEE. CDR3 length: 15 amino acids. The CDR3 region has the DNA TGTGCCAGCAGCTTGACAGGGGCCCGAGCCTACGAGCAGTACTTC. The encoded protein is CASSLTGARAYEQYF.

The V and J genes are TRBV27 and TRBJ1-3; the D gene is possibly TRBD1 (6 bases). Germline V gene sequence: CDR1 MNHEY, CDR2 SMNVEV (reference sequence). The CDR3 loop spans 14 amino acids. The V gene lost 2 bases and the J gene lost 4 bases, with 9 bases spanning the gap. CDR3 nucleotides: TGTGCCAGCAGTTTAGGGCAGGGGGGAAACACCATATATTTT. Translating it yields CASSLGQGGNTIYF.

This chain uses TRBV6-1 with TRBJ2-5; the match to TRBD2 covers 7 bases. This CDR3 is 16 amino acids long. CDR1 MNHNS and CDR2 SASEGT come from the germline V gene. V trimming: 2 bases; J trimming: 0 bases; junction bases outside the gene matches: 6. DNA of the CDR3: TGTGCCAGCAGTGAAAGGACTAGGGTGAACCAAGAGACCCAGTACTTC. Translating it yields CASSERTRVNQETQYF.

The chain uses TRBV14 and TRBJ2-7; 9 bases map to TRBD1. Trimming at V came to 2 bases and at J to 3 bases, leaving 11 bases not matched to a gene. Germline CDR1 is SGHDN and CDR2 is FVKESK. CDR3 length: 17 residues. Written as DNA, the CDR3 is TGTGCCAGCAGCCAAAGCTGGACAGGGGACCAAAGCTACGAGCAGTACTTC. Amino acids: CASSQSWTGDQSYEQYF.

The chain recombines TRBV5-4 with TRBJ2-5; 12 bases are a match to TRBD2. Germline lookup yields CDR1 SGHNT and CDR2 YYREEE (reference sequence). The CDR3 spans 16 residues. Trimming cost V 4 bases and J 1 base; bases outside gene matches: 5. The CDR3 spells CASSVRLAGAQETQYF. The CDR3 DNA follows: TGTGCCAGCAGCGTCCGACTAGCGGGAGCCCAAGAGACCCAGTACTTC.

This CDR3 is CSASDRGRPGLNSPLHF. The CDR3 DNA sequence: TGCAGTGCTAGTGACAGGGGGCGCCCCGGTTTGAATTCACCCCTCCACTTT. The chain recombines TRBV20-1 with TRBJ1-6; 10 bases are shared with TRBD1. V trimming: 3 bases; J trimming: 7 bases; junction bases outside the gene matches: 12. The CDR3 length is 17 residues. The germline V gene has CDR1 DFQATT and CDR2 SNEGSKA (reference sequence).

The chain carries TRBV28 and TRBJ2-7; perhaps TRBD2 as D (6 bases). Trimming took off 4 bases at V and 1 base at J, with 17 bases between the two ends. CDR3 length: 16 amino acids. Looked up from germline, CDR1 is MDHEN and CDR2 is SYDVKM. The CDR3 region has the DNA TGTGCCAGCAGTTCACCAAACGAGGAGGGATCCTACGAGCAGTACTTC. Protein product: CASSSPNEEGSYEQYF. Full variable domain (outside the CDR3, taken from reference TRBV28 and TRBJ2-7): DVKVTQSSRYLVKRTGEKVFLECVQDMDHENMFWYRQDPGLGLRLIYFSYDVKMKEKGDIPEGYSVSREKKERFSLILESASTNQTSMYLCASSSPNEEGSYEQYFGPGTRLTVT.

The chain joins TRBV3-1 (or the pseudogene TRBV3-2) to TRBJ1-1; maybe TRBD1 (5 bases). In germline, CDR1 is LGHDT, CDR2 YNNKEL (reference sequence). V dropped 4 bases and J dropped 1 base, with 7 bases sitting between them. This CDR3 has 13 residues. In DNA, the CDR3 is TGTGCCAGCAGCCGTGGGGCGAACACTGAAGCTTTCTTT. This gives the protein CASSRGANTEAFF.

With respect to this clone: Mismatch with germline at one junction end may stem from a read error. The CDR3 coding sequence is TGTGCCAGCAGCAATAGGGACAGGCACGCCTTC. This codes for CASSNRDRHAF. The rearrangement uses TRBV12-3 or TRBV12-4 and TRBJ2-7; 8 bases match TRBD1. The CDR3 runs to 11 residues.

This chain joins TRBV10-1 and TRBJ1-5; perhaps TRBD1 as D (5 bases). The ends were cut back, 5 bases at V and 2 bases at J, with 25 bases in the middle. CDR3 length: 19 amino acids. Germline V CDR1 and CDR2: WNHNN, SYGVQD (reference sequence). CDR3 in amino acids: CASSKPRDPIEKGNQPQHF. The DNA for the CDR3 is TGCGCCAGCAGTAAACCTCGGGACCCCATAGAAAAGGGCAATCAGCCCCAGCATTTT.

This chain uses TRBV27 with TRBJ2-1, with 8 bases matching TRBD2. Trimming removed 3 bases from V and 4 bases from J; junction bases left unmatched: 8. CDR1 MNHEY and CDR2 SMNVEV come from the germline V gene (reference sequence). The CDR3 covers 16 residues. The CDR3 loop is CASSLVDGRAYNEQFF. The CDR3 nucleotides are TGTGCCAGCAGTTTGGTGGACGGGAGGGCATACAATGAGCAGTTCTTC.

This chain connects TRBV7-9 to TRBJ2-3, with D maybe TRBD2 (5 bases). The CDR3 consists of 16 residues. Germline CDR1 reads SEHNR; CDR2 reads FQNEAQ (reference sequence). Trimming pared 4 bases from V and 1 base from J, leaving 15 bases between. The DNA for the CDR3 is TGTGCCAGCAGCTCAGACTCTAGCTTTGGCACAGATACGCAGTATTTT. Translated, it gives CASSSDSSFGTDTQYF.

This clone came up once. The J gene is TRBJ1-1, the V gene TRBV11-3, with D uncertain. Germline-derived CDR1 and CDR2 are SGHNT and YENEEA. Trimming stripped 5 bases from V and 7 bases from J, with 11 bases between. The CDR3 is made up of 12 amino acids. As DNA, the CDR3 is TGTGCCAGCAGCCGGACTTTGAATGAAGCTTTCTTT. Its protein is CASSRTLNEAFF.

The V gene is TRBV11-2, the J gene TRBJ1-1; D might be TRBD1 (5 bases). Trimming took off 1 base at V and 5 bases at J, with 11 bases between the two ends. Germline V gene data show CDR1 as SGHAT and CDR2 as FQNNGV. CDR3 length: 14 amino acids. CDR3 bases: TGTGCCAGCAGCTTAGCCCTTCAGGGAACTGAAGCTTTCTTT. Its protein product is CASSLALQGTEAFF.